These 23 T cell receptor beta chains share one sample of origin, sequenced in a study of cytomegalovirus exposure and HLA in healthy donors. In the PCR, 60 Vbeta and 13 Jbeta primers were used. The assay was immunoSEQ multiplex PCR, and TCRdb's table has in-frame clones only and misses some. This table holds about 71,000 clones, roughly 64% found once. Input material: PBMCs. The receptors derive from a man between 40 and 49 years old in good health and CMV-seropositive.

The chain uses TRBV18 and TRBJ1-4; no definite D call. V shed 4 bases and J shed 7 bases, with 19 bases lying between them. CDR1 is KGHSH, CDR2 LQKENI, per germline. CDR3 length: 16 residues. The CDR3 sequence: CASSLGVIADGEKLFF. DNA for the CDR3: TGTGCCAGCTCACTCGGGGTAATCGCGGATGGTGAAAAACTGTTTTTT.

CDR3 nucleotide sequence: TGTGCCTGGAGTCGAGGGGGCGAAGCTTTCTTT. As protein: CAWSRGGEAFF. The rearrangement links TRBV30 to TRBJ1-1; 7 positions match TRBD1. After removal of 2 bases from V and 8 bases from J, the junction contained 2 bases not matched to a gene. Germline loops: CDR1 GTSNPN, CDR2 SVGIG (reference sequence). The CDR3 consists of 11 residues.

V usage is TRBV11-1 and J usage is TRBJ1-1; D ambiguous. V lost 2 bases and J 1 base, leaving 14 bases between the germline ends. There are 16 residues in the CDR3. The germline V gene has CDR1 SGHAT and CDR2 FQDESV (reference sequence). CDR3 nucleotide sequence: TGTGCCAGCAGCTTAAAGAGAGGAGTCTCGAACACTGAAGCTTTCTTT. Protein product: CASSLKRGVSNTEAFF.

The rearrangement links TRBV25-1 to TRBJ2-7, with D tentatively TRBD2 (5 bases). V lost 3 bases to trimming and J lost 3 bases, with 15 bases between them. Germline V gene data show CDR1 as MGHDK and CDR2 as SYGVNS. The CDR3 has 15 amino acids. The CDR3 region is CASSDGFSVFYEQYF. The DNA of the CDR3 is TGTGCCAGCAGTGACGGGTTTAGCGTCTTCTACGAGCAGTACTTC.

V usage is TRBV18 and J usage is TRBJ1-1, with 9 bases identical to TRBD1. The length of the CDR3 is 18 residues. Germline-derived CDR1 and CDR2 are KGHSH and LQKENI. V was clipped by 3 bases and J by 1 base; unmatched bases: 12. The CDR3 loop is CASSPLVGQGMENTEAFF. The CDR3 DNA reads TGTGCCAGCTCACCTTTAGTCGGACAGGGGATGGAGAACACTGAAGCTTTCTTT.

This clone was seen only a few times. The CDR3 is CASSPGAGTALGYTF. The CDR3 region has the DNA TGTGCCAGCAGCCCCGGGGCCGGGACAGCGCTTGGCTACACCTTC. The J gene is TRBJ1-2, the V gene TRBV4-2, with 7 nucleotides matching TRBD1. CDR1 and CDR2 from the germline V gene are LGHNA and YNFKEQ. The CDR3 is made up of 15 amino acids. The J segment lost 7 bases and the V segment lost 4 bases, leaving 12 bases of the junction unmatched.

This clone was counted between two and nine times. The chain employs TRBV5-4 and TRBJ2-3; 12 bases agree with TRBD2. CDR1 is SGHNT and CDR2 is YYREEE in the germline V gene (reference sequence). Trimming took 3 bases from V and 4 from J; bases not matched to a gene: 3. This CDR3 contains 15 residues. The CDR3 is CASSSGLAGSDTQYF. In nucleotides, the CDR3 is TGTGCCAGCAGCTCCGGACTAGCGGGATCAGATACGCAGTATTTT.

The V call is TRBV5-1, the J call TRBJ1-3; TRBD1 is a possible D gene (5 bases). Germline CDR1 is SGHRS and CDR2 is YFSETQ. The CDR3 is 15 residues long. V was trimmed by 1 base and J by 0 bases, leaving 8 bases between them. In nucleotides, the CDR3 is TGCGCCAGCAGCTTGATGGACAACTCTGGAAACACCATATATTTT. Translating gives CASSLMDNSGNTIYF.

CDR3 nucleotide sequence: TGTGCCAGCTCACGAGATTACACAGATACGCAGTATTTT. This codes for CASSRDYTDTQYF. The chain uses TRBV2 and TRBJ2-3; D is ambiguous. In germline, CDR1 is SNHLY, CDR2 FYNNEI. Trimming stripped 8 bases from V and 2 bases from J, with 11 bases between. CDR3 length: 13 amino acids.

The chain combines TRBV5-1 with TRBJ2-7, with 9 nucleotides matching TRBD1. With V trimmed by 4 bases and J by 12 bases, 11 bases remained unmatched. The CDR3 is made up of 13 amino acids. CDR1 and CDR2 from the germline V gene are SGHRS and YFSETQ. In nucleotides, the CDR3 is TGCGCCAGCAGCCGGACAGGGGATTGGGGCTCGTACTTC. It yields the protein CASSRTGDWGSYF.

CDR3 coding DNA: TGCGCCAGCAGCCAAGATTGGGCAGGGGGGAACACTGAAGCTTTCTTT. Translated: CASSQDWAGGNTEAFF. This chain uses TRBV4-3 with TRBJ1-1, with 7 bases fitting TRBD1. This CDR3 has 16 amino acids. Germline CDR1 and CDR2: LGHNA and YSLEER. The V and J ends lost 0 bases and 1 base, in that order; junction bases with no gene match: 5.

CDR3 nucleotides: TGTGCCAGCAGTTCGAGGACCCCAAAGGGACAGGGGACGGGGGAGACCCAGTACTTC. Protein product: CASSSRTPKGQGTGETQYF. This sequence joins TRBV28 and TRBJ2-5; 10 bases fit TRBD1. Germline-derived CDR1 and CDR2 are MDHEN and SYDVKM. This CDR3 spans 19 amino acids. J was trimmed by 5 bases and V by 4 bases; bases with no gene match: 19.

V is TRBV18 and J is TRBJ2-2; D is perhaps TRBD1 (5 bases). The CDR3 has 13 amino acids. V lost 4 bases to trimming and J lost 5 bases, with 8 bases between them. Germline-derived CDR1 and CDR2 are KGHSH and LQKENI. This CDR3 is CASSRGDTGELFF. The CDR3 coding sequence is TGTGCCAGCTCACGGGGCGATACCGGGGAGCTGTTTTTT. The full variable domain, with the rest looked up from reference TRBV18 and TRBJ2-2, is NAGVMQNPRHLVRRRGQEARLRCSPMKGHSHVYWYRQLPEEGLKFMVYLQKENIIDESGMPKERFSAEFPKEGPSILRIQQVVRGDSAAYFCASSRGDTGELFFGEGSRLTVL.

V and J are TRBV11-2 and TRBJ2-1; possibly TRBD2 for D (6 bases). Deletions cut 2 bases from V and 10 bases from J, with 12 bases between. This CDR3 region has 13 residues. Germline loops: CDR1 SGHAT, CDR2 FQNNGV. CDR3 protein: CASSLSGEEEQFF. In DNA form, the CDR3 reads TGTGCCAGCAGCTTATCGGGGGAAGAAGAGCAGTTCTTC.

Here the CDR3 DNA reads TGTGCCAGCAGCTCCGGACATGGACGTAACTATGGCTACACCTTC. It translates to CASSSGHGRNYGYTF. V is TRBV5-4 and J is TRBJ1-2; tentatively, D is TRBD1 (5 bases). The germline V gene encodes CDR1 SGHNT and CDR2 YYREEE (reference sequence). This CDR3 spans 15 amino acids. V shed 3 bases and J shed 1 base, with 13 bases lying between them.

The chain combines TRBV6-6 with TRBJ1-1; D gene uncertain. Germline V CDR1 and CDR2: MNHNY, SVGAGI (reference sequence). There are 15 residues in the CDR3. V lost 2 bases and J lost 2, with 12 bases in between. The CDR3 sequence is CASSYLADQNTEAFF. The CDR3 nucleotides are TGTGCCAGCAGTTACCTAGCGGACCAAAACACTGAAGCTTTCTTT.

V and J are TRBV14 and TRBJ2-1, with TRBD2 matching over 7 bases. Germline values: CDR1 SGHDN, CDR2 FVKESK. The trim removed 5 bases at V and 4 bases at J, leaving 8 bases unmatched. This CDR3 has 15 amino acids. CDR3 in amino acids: CASSERGLFYNEQFF. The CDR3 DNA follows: TGTGCCAGCAGCGAGCGGGGATTATTTTACAATGAGCAGTTCTTC.

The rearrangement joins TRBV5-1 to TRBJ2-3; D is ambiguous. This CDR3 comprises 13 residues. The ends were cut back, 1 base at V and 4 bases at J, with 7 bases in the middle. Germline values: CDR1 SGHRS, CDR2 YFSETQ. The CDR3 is CASSLIPADTQYF. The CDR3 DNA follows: TGCGCCAGCAGCTTGATTCCGGCAGATACGCAGTATTTT.

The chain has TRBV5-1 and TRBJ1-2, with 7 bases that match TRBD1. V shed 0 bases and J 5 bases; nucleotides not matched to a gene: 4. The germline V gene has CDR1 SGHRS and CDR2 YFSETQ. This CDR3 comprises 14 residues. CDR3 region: CASSLATGEYGYTF. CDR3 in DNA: TGCGCCAGCAGCTTGGCAACAGGGGAGTATGGCTACACCTTC.

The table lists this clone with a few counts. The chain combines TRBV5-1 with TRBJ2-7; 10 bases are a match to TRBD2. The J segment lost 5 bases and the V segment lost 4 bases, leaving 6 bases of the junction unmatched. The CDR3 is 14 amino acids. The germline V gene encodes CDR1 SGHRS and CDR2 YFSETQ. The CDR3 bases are TGCGCCAGCAGCATAACGACTAGCGGGCACGAGCAGTACTTC. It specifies CASSITTSGHEQYF.

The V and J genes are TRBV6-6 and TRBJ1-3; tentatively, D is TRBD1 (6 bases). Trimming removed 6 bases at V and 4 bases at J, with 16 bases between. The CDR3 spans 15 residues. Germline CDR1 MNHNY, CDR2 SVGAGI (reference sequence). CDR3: CASSTGQGIGNTIYF. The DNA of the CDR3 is TGTGCCAGCAGCACGGGTCAGGGGATCGGAAACACCATATATTTT.

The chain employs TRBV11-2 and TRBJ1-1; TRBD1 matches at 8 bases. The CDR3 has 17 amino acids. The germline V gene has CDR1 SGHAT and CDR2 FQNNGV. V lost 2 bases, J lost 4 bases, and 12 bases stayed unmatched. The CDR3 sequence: CASSLNVQGAFGTEAFF. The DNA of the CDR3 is TGTGCCAGCAGCTTAAACGTGCAGGGGGCTTTCGGCACTGAAGCTTTCTTT.

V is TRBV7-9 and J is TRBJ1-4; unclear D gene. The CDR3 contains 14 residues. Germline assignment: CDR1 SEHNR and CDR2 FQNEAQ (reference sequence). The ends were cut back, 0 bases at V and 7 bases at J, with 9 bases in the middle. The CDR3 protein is CASSLAGGFEKLFF. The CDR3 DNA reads TGTGCCAGCAGCTTAGCGGGAGGGTTTGAAAAACTGTTTTTT.